This T cell receptor beta chain was captured by sequencing in a study of neurological immune-mediated disorders (dated by TCRdb to between 2018 and 2020). Turning to the overall study: Peripheral blood TCR-beta repertoires from HTLV-I-associated myelopathy (HAM/TSP) patients, multiple sclerosis patients and healthy controls were compared by UMI-based sequencing. The cohort was made up of around 70 subjects, consisting of around 14 HAM/TSP patients, roughly 35 multiple sclerosis patients and around 20 healthy controls. Each longitudinal HAM/TSP and healthy donor was sampled at 3 time-points spaced at roughly 3-40 month intervals. Alongside PBMC samples, the set of 80 to 130 TCR-beta libraries contained longitudinal samples, technical triplicates, and paired CD4+ and CD8+ T-cell subsets that had been sorted.

V loses 1 base of germline sequence and J loses 4 bases, and the interval between the two ends is 10 bases. The germline V gene supplies CDR1 SGHTA and CDR2 FQGNSA. CDR3 length: 15 amino acids, cysteine to phenylalanine. Left in the record is the CDR3 DNA by itself, 45 bases read in frame from the first base. This clonotype was recorded at least ten times. Its antigen specificity is not known. No base quality values were provided; no much bigger clone lies one nucleotide off. The time point label for this specimen denotes: longitudinal time-point 3. Unsorted PBMC libraries were generated from 2 million PBMCs stored in RNAlater at -80 °C until RNA extraction. Peripheral blood was subjected to Ficoll-Hypaque density gradient centrifugation to isolate PBMCs, which were then cryopreserved in liquid nitrogen. cDNA was synthesized by template-switch 5'RACE using a primer with a 10-nucleotide random unique molecular identifier that tagged each TCR transcript. Every sequencing run yielded over 180 million TCR-beta sequences covering 15-18 subjects. The RNeasy kit was used to extract total RNA. The KAPA Real-time Library Amplification kit was used to amplify TCR-beta VDJ regions with primers for the TCR constant region and the 5'RACE anchor. Sample indexes and Illumina adaptors were added in a first PCR, after which library yield was increased in a second PCR. The roughly 650 bp TCR product was size-selected on a 2% E-gel SizeSelection system after Ampure bead purification. Before pooling, libraries had their quality checked on a Bioanalyzer, their concentration measured with Qubit, and their quantity determined with the Kapa Library Quantification kit. An Illumina HiSeq 2500 sequenced the libraries paired-end 2 x 150 bp. To increase sequence diversity, about 25-31% phiX was spiked into each library pool. Concerning the study's data processing: Quality-filtered reads were processed with the UMI-based MiGEC pipeline, and over 85% of raw TCR sequences were removed by the MiGEC pipeline during error correction. IMGT germline references were used for alignment of VDJ genes, and clonotypes were defined by a unique CDR3 amino acid sequence together with V-J genes. Clonal expansion, Shannon diversity, and CDR3 relatedness (CalcPairwiseDistances, ClusterSamples) were evaluated with VDJtools, and phylogenetic trees were built with CLCbio workbench. Using coefficient-of-variation modelling across technical triplicates, the study counted a clone as expanded if it had at least 8 unique UMIs. The public sequencing data were trimmed at Q25 with fastp and processed into clonotypes with MiXCR by TCRdb, which kept only in-frame beta chains. Every distinct CDR3 protein forms one entry, paired with its most common genes and DNA. TCRdb, not the original authors, processed these V and J calls. The sample table lists 95,000 to 110,000 distinct CDR3 sequences, approximately 11% of them with a count of one. The ten largest clonotypes hold around 3.1% of the sample.

The full study reports these points: Across subjects, expanded clones never shared an identical CDR3 amino acid sequence, which suggests that the TCR-beta repertoires in every group were private. The highest TCR clonal expansion was observed in HAM/TSP patients, whereas the lowest was observed in MS patients, even when compared with healthy controls.

The sample comprised PBMCs. The rearrangement joined TRBV7-2 to TRBJ2-2; the D gene is perhaps TRBD2, on 6 matching bases. This sequence originates from a female donor with HTLV-1-associated myelopathy (HAM/TSP). The DNA reads TGTGCCAGCAGCTTAGGGCTAGCGAGCACCGGGGAGCTGTTTTTT. Translated, it reads CASSLGLASTGELFF.